This is a list of T cell receptor beta chains from one sample in a study of blood T cell repertoires in COVID-19. The table came from immunoSEQ multiplex PCR; TCRdb's copy has only in-frame clones and leaves some out. The data contain almost 250,000 clones, roughly nine tenths of them singletons. The sample comprised peripheral blood. The receptor source for this set is a woman aged 60-70 years who had recovered from COVID-19. CDR3s include the opening cysteine and the closing phenylalanine or tryptophan. The D gene is left open where the match is weak. Only some rows state a clone size, as once, few, many or a class for expanded clones.

TGTGCCAGCAGCTCTCCTAGCGGGCCCACAGATACGCAGTATTTT	CASSSPSGPTDTQYF	15	TRBV3-1/TRBV3-2	once	TRBJ2-3	TRBD2
TGCGCCAGCAGCCTGACTAGCGGGGCAGATACGCAGTATTTT	CASSLTSGADTQYF	14	TRBV4-1	many	TRBJ2-3	TRBD2
TGCGCCAGCAGCCAAGAAGCACTAGCGGGGGGGCGCTCCTACAATGAGCAGTTCTTC	CASSQEALAGGRSYNEQFF	19	TRBV4-3	NA	TRBJ2-1	TRBD2
TGTGCCAGCGTGACGTGGGGCGGGGCGGACTCCTACGAGCAGTACTTC	CASVTWGGADSYEQYF	16	TRBV28	NA	TRBJ2-7	NA
TGTGCCAGCAGCCAGTACGGGGGAGATCAGCCCCAGCATTTT	CASSQYGGDQPQHF	14	TRBV3-1/TRBV3-2	NA	TRBJ1-5	NA
TGCGCCAGCACCTGGGACAGCCGGGATTCACCCCTCCACTTT	CASTWDSRDSPLHF	14	TRBV5-1	NA	TRBJ1-6	TRBD1
TGTGCCAGCAGCTTATTCAGGGATAGCTCTGGGGCCAACGTCCTGACTTTC	CASSLFRDSSGANVLTF	17	TRBV7-6	once	TRBJ2-6	NA
TGTGCCAGCAGCCAGAACAGGTACTATGGCTACACCTTC	CASSQNRYYGYTF	13	TRBV11-3	few	TRBJ1-2	NA
TGTGCCATCAGTGAGAACGCAGGTACTGAAGCTTTCTTT	CAISENAGTEAFF	13	TRBV10-3	NA	TRBJ1-1	NA
TGTGCCAGCAGCTTGTTAGAGGCTGGGGCCAACGTCCTGACTTTC	CASSLLEAGANVLTF	15	TRBV7-9	NA	TRBJ2-6	NA